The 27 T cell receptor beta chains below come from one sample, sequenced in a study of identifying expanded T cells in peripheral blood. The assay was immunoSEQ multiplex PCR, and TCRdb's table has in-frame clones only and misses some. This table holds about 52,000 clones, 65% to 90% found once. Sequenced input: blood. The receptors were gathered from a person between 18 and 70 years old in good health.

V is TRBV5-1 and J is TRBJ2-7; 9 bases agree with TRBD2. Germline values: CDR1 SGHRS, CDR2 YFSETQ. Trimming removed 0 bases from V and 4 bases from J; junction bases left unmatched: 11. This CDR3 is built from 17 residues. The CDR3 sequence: CASSLVSSGRRLYEQYF. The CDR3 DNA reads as TGCGCCAGCAGCTTGGTCAGTAGCGGGAGACGCCTTTACGAGCAGTACTTC. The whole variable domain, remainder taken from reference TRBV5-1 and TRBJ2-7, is KAGVTQTPRYLIKTRGQQVTLSCSPISGHRSVSWYQQTPGQGLQFLFEYFSETQRNKGNFPGRFSGRQFSNSRSEMNVSTLELGDSALYLCASSLVSSGRRLYEQYFGPGTRLTVT.

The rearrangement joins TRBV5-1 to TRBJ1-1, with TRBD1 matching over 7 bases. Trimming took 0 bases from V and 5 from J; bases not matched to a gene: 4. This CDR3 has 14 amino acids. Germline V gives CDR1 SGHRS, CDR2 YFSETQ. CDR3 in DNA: TGCGCCAGCAGCTTGGCCCAGGGGGGTACTGAAGCTTTCTTT. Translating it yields CASSLAQGGTEAFF.

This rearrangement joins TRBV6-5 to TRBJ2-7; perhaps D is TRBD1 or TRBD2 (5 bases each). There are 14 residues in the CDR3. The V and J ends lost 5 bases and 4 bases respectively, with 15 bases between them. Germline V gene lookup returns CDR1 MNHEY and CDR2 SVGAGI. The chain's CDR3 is CASSMRGAQYEQYF. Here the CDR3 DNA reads TGTGCCAGCAGTATGCGAGGGGCGCAATACGAGCAGTACTTC.

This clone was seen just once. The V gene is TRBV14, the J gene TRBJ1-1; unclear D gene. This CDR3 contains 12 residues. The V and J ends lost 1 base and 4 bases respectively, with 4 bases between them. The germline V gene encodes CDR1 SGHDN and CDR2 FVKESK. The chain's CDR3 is CASSQGGTEAFF. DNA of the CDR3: TGTGCCAGCAGCCAAGGCGGCACTGAAGCTTTCTTT.

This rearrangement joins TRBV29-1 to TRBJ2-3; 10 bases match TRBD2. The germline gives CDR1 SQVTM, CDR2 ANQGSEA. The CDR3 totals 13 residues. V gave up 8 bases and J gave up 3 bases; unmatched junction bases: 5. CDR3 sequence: CSLLLAGTDTQYF. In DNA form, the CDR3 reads TGCAGCTTGTTACTAGCGGGGACAGATACGCAGTATTTT.

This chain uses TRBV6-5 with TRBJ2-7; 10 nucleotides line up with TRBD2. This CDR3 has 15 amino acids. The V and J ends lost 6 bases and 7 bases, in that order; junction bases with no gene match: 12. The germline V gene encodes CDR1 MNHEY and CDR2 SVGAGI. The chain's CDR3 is CASSRSASGSWEQYF. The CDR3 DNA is TGTGCCAGCAGCCGCAGCGCTAGCGGGAGTTGGGAGCAGTACTTC.

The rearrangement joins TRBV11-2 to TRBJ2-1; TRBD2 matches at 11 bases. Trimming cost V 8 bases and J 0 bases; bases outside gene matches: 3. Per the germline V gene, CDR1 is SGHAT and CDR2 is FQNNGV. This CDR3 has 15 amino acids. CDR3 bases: TGTGCCAGCGCAACTAGCGGGAGCTCCTACAATGAGCAGTTCTTC. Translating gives CASATSGSSYNEQFF.

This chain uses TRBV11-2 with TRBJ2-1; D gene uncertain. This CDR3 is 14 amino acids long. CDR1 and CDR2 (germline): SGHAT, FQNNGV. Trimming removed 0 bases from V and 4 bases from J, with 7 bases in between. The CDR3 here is CASSLDDTYNEQFF. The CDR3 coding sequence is TGTGCCAGCAGCTTAGACGACACATACAATGAGCAGTTCTTC.

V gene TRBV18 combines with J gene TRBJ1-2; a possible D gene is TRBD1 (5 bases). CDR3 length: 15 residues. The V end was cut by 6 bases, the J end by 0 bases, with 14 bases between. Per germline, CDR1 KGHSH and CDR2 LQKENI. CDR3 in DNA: TGTGCCAGCTCCCCCGGGGGACTAGCTAACTATGGCTACACCTTC. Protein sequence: CASSPGGLANYGYTF.

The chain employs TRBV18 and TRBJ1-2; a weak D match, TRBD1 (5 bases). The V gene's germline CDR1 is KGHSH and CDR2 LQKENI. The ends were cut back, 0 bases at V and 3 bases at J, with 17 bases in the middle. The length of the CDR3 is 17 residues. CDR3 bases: TGTGCCAGCTCACCACCGGGTAAGCAGGGAAACGACTATGGCTACACCTTC. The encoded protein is CASSPPGKQGNDYGYTF.

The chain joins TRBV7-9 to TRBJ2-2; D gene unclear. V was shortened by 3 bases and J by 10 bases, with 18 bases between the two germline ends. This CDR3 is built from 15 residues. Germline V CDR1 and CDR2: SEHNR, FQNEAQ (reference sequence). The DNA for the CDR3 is TGTGCCAGCAGCTTCCAACCTTCATCGTTGAAGGAGCTGTTTTTT. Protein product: CASSFQPSSLKELFF.

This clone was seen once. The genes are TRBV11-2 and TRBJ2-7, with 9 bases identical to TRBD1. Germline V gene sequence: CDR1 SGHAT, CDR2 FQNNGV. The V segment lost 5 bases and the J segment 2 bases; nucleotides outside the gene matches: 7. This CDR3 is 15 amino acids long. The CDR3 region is CASSPSTGGPYEQYV. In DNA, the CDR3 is TGTGCCAGCAGCCCCTCGACAGGGGGTCCCTACGAGCAGTACGTC.

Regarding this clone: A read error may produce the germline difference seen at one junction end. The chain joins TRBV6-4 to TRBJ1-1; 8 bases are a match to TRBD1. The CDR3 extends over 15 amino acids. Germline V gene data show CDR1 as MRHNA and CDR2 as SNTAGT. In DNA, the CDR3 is TGTGCCAGCAGCGACTCACAGGGGGGTGTCACTGAAGCTTTCTTT. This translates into CASSDSQGGVTEAFF.

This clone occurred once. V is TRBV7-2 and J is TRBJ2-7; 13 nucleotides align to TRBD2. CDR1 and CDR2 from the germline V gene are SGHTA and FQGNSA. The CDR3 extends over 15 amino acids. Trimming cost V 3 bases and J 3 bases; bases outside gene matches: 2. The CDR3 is CASSLRTSGGYEQYF. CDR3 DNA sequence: TGTGCCAGCAGCTTGAGGACTAGCGGGGGCTACGAGCAGTACTTC.

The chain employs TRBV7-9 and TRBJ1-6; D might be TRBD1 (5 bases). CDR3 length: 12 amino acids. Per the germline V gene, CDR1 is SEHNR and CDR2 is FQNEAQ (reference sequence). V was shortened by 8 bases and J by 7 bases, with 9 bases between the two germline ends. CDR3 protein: CASGRVNSPLHF. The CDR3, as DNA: TGTGCCAGCGGCAGGGTCAATTCACCCCTCCACTTT.

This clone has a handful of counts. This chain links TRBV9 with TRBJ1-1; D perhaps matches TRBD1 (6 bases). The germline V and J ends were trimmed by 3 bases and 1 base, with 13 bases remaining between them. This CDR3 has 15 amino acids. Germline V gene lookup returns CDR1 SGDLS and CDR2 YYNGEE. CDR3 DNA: TGTGCCAGCAGCGCCCATGACAGGCCGAACACTGAAGCTTTCTTT. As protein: CASSAHDRPNTEAFF.

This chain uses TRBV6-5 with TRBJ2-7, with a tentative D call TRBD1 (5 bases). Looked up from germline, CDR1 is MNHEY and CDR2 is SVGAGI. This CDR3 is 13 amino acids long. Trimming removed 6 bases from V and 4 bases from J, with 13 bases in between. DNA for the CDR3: TGTGCCAGCAGCCCCGACAGTGTTTACGAGCAGTACTTC. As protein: CASSPDSVYEQYF.

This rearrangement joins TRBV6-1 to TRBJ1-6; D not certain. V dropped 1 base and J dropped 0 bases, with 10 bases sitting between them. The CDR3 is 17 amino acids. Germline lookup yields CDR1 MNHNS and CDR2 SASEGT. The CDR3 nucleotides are TGTGCCAGCAGTGAAGGCCGAGGAGCCTCCTATAATTCACCCCTCCACTTT. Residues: CASSEGRGASYNSPLHF.

The CDR3, as DNA: TGCGCCAGCAGCTTGGTTGGGGGTGGCACAGATACGCAGTATTTT. Its translation is CASSLVGGGTDTQYF. The V gene is TRBV5-1, the J gene TRBJ2-3; D tentatively reads TRBD1 or TRBD2 (5 bases each). With 0 bases removed from V and 1 base from J, the gap between germline ends came to 9 bases. Germline assignment: CDR1 SGHRS and CDR2 YFSETQ. The CDR3 spans 15 residues.

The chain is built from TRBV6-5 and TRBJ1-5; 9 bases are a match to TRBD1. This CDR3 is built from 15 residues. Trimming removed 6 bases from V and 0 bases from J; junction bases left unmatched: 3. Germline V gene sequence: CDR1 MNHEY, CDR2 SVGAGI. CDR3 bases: TGTGCCAGCAGAGAACAGGGGGCTAGCAATCAGCCCCAGCATTTT. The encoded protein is CASREQGASNQPQHF.

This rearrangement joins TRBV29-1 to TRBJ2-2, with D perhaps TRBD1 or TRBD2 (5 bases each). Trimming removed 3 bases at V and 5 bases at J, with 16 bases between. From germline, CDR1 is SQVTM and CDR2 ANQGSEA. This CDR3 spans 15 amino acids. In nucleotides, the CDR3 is TGCAGCGTTGATGGACACCGCGGCGGGACCGGGGAGCTGTTTTTT. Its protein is CSVDGHRGGTGELFF.

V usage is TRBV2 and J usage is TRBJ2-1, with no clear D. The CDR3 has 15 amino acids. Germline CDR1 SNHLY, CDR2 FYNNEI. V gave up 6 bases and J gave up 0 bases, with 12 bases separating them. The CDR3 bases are TGTGCCAGCAGACGCGACTTGACCTCCTACAATGAGCAGTTCTTC. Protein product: CASRRDLTSYNEQFF.

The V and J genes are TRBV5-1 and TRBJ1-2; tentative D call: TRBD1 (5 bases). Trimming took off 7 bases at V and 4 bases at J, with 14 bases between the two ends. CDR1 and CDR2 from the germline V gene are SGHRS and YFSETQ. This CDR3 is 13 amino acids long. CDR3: CASALDGGYGYTF. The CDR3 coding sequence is TGCGCCAGCGCCTTGGACGGGGGCTATGGCTACACCTTC.

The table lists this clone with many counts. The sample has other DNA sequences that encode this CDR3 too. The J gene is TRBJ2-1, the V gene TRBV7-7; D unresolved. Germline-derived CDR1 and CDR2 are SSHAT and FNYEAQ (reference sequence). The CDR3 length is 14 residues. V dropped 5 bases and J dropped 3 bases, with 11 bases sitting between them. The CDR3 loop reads CASSLDGRYNEQFF. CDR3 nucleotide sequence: TGTGCCAGCAGCCTCGATGGACGCTACAATGAGCAGTTCTTC.

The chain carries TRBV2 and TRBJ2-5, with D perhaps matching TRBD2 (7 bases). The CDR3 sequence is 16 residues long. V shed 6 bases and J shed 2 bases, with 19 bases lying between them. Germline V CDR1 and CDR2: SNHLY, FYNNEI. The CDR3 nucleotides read TGTGCCAGCAGAGCTTCTGGCGGGGGCCAACAAGAGACCCAGTACTTC. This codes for CASRASGGGQQETQYF.

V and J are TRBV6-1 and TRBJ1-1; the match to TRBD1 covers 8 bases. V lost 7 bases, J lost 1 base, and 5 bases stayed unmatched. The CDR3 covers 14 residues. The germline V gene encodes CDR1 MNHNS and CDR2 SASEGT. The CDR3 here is CASTEGQGNTEAFF. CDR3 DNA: TGTGCCAGCACCGAAGGACAGGGGAACACTGAAGCTTTCTTT.

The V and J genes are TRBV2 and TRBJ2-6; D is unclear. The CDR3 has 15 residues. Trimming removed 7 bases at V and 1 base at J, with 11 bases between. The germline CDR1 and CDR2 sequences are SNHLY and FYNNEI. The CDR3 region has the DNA TGTGCCAGCATGGGTGTATGGTCTGGGGCCAACGTCCTGACTTTC. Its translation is CASMGVWSGANVLTF.